The clone carrying this T cell receptor beta chain was seen once. The target antigen is unknown. The data are from a study of radiotherapy plus CTLA-4 blockade in lung cancer. Sequencing used immunoSEQ multiplex PCR; TCRdb keeps in-frame clones, though not all of them. The sample contains some 110,000 clones, 65% to 85% of which appear only once. Trimming removed 6 bases at V and 4 bases at J, with 13 bases between. The CDR3 runs 13 residues. Germline V gene data show CDR1 as SGHRS and CDR2 as YFSETQ. Notes on the study in general: TCR clones originating in tumors grew in number in blood after radiotherapy plus ipilimumab. Early blood T cell clone dynamics reportedly forecast response best, with interferon-beta.

V usage is TRBV5-1 and J usage is TRBJ2-5; D gene unclear. Specimen: peripheral blood, collected from a patient treated with radiotherapy plus ipilimumab. The TCR was taken from a human donor with non-small cell lung cancer who had a partial response to radiotherapy plus ipilimumab. The CDR3 region has the DNA TGCGCCAGCAAGATAGGCAGCGCAGAGACCCAGTACTTC. The encoded protein is CASKIGSAETQYF.